This TCR beta chain derives from a study of cytomegalovirus exposure and HLA in healthy donors. Background on the study: In an early release, HLA-typed donors contributed approximately 80 million unique TCR sequences.

Concerning this clone itself: Antigen: not known.

CDR1 and CDR2 from the germline V gene are LNHDA and SQIVND (reference sequence). The V and J ends lost 7 bases and 0 bases respectively, with 13 bases between them. The CDR3 extends over 15 amino acids. 60 Vbeta and 13 Jbeta primers were used in PCR. Measured with immunoSEQ multiplex PCR; TCRdb has only the in-frame clones, and not every one. The sample records about 94,000 clones, approximately 80% being singletons. Study findings and constraints: Most TCR sequences were rare, but some public TCRs occurred in many donors. A previous analysis found most TCR beta V segments productive roughly 90% or roughly 30% of the time. Specificity for CMV antigens was confirmed in vitro for three of the CMV-associated chains.

The chain combines TRBV19 with TRBJ1-3; no reliable D call. This clonotype originated in a woman aged 60-75 years in good health and CMV-seronegative. The sample consisted of PBMCs. CDR3 in DNA: TGTGCCAGTATAGACATCGGGAGCTCTGGAAACACCATATATTTT. Encoded protein: CASIDIGSSGNTIYF.